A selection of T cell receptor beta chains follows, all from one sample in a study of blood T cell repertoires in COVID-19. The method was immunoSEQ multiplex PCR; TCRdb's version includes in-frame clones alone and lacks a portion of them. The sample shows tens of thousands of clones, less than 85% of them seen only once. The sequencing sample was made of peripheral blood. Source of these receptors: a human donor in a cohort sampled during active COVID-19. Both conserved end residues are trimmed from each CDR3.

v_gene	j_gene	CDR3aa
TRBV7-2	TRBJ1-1	ASSLTGGTEAF
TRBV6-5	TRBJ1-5	ATKVTGQPQH
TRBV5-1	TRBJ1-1	ASSWTGGGATEAF
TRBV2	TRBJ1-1	ASTQGEATEAF
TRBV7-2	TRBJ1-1	ASSLRTGATEAF
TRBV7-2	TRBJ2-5	ASRGASRETQY
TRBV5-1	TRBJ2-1	ASWSGYSYNEQF
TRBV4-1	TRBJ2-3	ASSQLQGAGTQY
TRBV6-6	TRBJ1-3	ASSRSAGNTIY
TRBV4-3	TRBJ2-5	ASSPPGGVQY
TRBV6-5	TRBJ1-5	ASSADRDQPQH
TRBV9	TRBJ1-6	ASSRLGASSYNSPLH
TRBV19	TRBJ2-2	ASSTGHLTGELF
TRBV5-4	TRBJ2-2	ASSTRDRANTGELF
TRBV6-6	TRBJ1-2	ASSDGRTRGGYT
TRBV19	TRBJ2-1	ASSPNTGTGPYNEQF
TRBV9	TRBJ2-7	ARTYGTEVYEQY
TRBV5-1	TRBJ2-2	ASSLKAGPTGELF
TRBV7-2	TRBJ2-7	ASSSQQGAFYEQY
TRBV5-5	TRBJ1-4	ASSLVAARGKLF
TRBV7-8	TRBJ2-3	ASSRQVTDTQY
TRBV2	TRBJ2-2	ASSVRQGDIGELF
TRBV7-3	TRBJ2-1	ASRFSGGLGEQF
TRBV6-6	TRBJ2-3	ASSYRTSGGTDTQY
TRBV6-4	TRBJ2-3	ASSDSASGRAGADTQY
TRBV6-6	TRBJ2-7	ASSYSTQGSHEQY
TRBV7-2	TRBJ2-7	ASSSRDRESYEQY
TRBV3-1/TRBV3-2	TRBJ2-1	ASSQEKNFLFNEQF
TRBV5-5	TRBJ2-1	ASSWTSGGRV
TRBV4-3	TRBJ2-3	ASSPRGFLAFSTDTQY
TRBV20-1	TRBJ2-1	SAPIYNEQF
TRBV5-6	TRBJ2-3	ASSRGPRTDTQY
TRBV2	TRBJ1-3	ASSEDSLSGNTIY
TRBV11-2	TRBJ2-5	ASSPLRASGRKETQY
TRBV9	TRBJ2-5	ASSVDSGRGETQY
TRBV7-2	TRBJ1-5	ASSLKGVGQPQH